Listed below are T cell receptor beta chains from one sample, sequenced in a study of cytomegalovirus exposure and HLA in healthy donors. Assay used: immunoSEQ multiplex PCR; TCRdb lists only in-frame clones, some missing. The top ten clones hold about 7.4% of a sample with over 150,000 clones, approximately 77% of them seen once. The sequenced sample was PBMCs. All receptors come from a male donor in good health and CMV-seropositive. Each CDR3 is given with its conserved first and last residue.

>TRBV2|TRBJ1-5
CASSEQGRHNQPQHF
>TRBV14|TRBJ1-2
CASSPNRGYGYTF
>TRBV30|TRBJ1-1
CAWRTQGNTEAFF
>TRBV7-3|TRBJ1-6
CASSFQGNNSPLHF
>TRBV7-3|TRBJ2-1
CASSLSVDNEQFF
>TRBV6-5|TRBJ1-2
CASSYSTAGIYGYTF
>TRBV7-6|TRBJ1-2
CASSRTGNYGYTF
>TRBV9|TRBJ2-7
CASSVGRGPPYEQYF
>TRBV9|TRBJ2-3
CASSASDLAAADTQYF
>TRBV4-2|TRBJ2-2
CASSQGGTSGAGVPGELFF
>TRBV9|TRBJ1-4
CASSPTDREVEKLFF
>TRBV29-1|TRBJ2-7
CSVQTGTGTYEQYF
>TRBV7-9|TRBJ2-2
CASSFRGVENTGELFF
>TRBV4-2|TRBJ1-1
CASSQGQGITEAFF
>TRBV7-8|TRBJ1-4
CASSPRTGGVEKLFF
>TRBV5-6|TRBJ2-3
CASSIRRGNTDTQYF
>TRBV4-1|TRBJ2-3
CASSPIASTDTQYF
>TRBV10-3|TRBJ1-2
CAISESGGQGVNYGYTF
>TRBV5-4|TRBJ2-7
CASSEDRGSDEQYF
>TRBV7-9|TRBJ2-5
CASRPTLDRAETQYF
>TRBV11-2|TRBJ2-5
CASSRGQLKETQYF
>TRBV2|TRBJ2-7
CASSEAGNRREQYF
>TRBV19|TRBJ1-1
CASSAGFIEAFF
>TRBV6-6|TRBJ2-2
CASSTHGTGNTGELFF
>TRBV13|TRBJ1-2
CASSLDRGQGAGVVKAYGYTF
>TRBV9|TRBJ1-2
CASSVGTEPQGRGYTF
>TRBV15|TRBJ1-5
CATSRGVDLSNQPQHF
>TRBV19|TRBJ1-5
CASSRQGIPSGQPQHF
>TRBV29-1|TRBJ1-1
CSAEARGGRGAFF
>TRBV10-2|TRBJ2-3
CASSEATGEGSDTQYF
>TRBV4-1|TRBJ2-3
CASRQGQADTQYF
>TRBV5-6|TRBJ2-7
CASSFPSPSSGGFDEQYF
>TRBV6-6|TRBJ2-7
CASGWAKDEQYF
>TRBV9|TRBJ2-7
CASSVLPGQEIYEQYF
>TRBV6-1|TRBJ1-6
CASPSGTGSASPLHF
>TRBV5-5|TRBJ2-7
CASSFDRGDYEQYF
>TRBV6-5|TRBJ2-7
CASRPAGTYYYEQYF
>TRBV10-1|TRBJ2-3
CASSPSGTDTQYF
>TRBV7-3|TRBJ1-1
CASSPGPGGLNTEAFF
>TRBV9|TRBJ2-1
CASTDRVRGEQFF
>TRBV2|TRBJ1-1
CASSGSGDRGTEAFF